This TCR beta chain was captured by sequencing in a study of Ad26.COV2.S vaccination and SARS-CoV-2 variants (dated by TCRdb to 2020 to 2023). Context from the whole study: TCRbeta repertoire sequencing served as the tool for gauging how specific and how broad the SARS-CoV-2-reactive T cell receptors were following Ad26.COV2.S vaccination. A total of 32 samples were included in the TCR-sequenced set, comprising roughly 19 Ad26.COV2.S vaccine recipients, 5 placebo recipients and 8 SARS-CoV-2 convalescent individuals.

A note on this clone: Its cognate antigen has yet to be identified. No base quality values were provided; no much bigger clone lies one nucleotide off.

Reading the germline V gene gives CDR1 MNHEY and CDR2 SVGAGI. The trim is 2 bases for V and 7 bases for J, with a gap of 14 bases between the germline ends. There are 14 amino acids in the CDR3, from cysteine to phenylalanine inclusive. Of all the DNA, just the CDR3 is kept, 42 bases in frame from base 1. Study-wide findings and limitations: Spike-specific TCR breadth was higher in Ad26.COV2.S recipients than in placebo recipients (P = 0.0014). According to the authors, total T cell responses may have been underestimated by the TCR breadth and depth analyses. After vaccination, spike-specific CD8+ and CD4+ T cell responses were reported to show substantial breadth. Vaccine and placebo recipients had comparable non-spike TCR breadth, which fits with the vaccine containing only spike.

TCRbeta CDR3 regions were sequenced with the immunoSEQ Assay. After extraction, genomic DNA underwent amplification by bias-controlled multiplex PCR, followed by high-throughput sequencing. Per the source publication's procedure: To quantify the absolute abundance of every unique TCRbeta CDR3 region, sequences were collapsed and filtered. T cell fraction was estimated by normalizing TCRbeta template counts to usable DNA, which was measured by amplifying reference genes present in all nucleated cells. Repertoire TCRs were annotated as SARS-CoV-2-specific by exact matching of V gene, CDR3 amino acid sequence and J gene to a known reactive TCR set. The reference SARS-CoV-2 TCR set was obtained from MIRA and was filtered for enrichment in COVID-19-positive ImmuneCODE repertoires, whereby public or cross-reactive TCRs were removed. Using the MIRA antigens, annotated TCRs were further analysed by specific ORF or by position within an ORF. Breadth was defined as the number of annotated unique rearrangements divided by the total number of unique productive rearrangements, and depth was defined as the summed frequency of the annotated unique rearrangements. TCR breadth was compared between groups using two-sided Wilcoxon rank-sum tests. This is the immuneACCESS table as TCRdb keeps it, with only in-frame sequences that have V and J called. A part of the clones is gone; compared with another copy, unresolved V genes explain less than half, and the rest is unexplained. The V and J calls and clone size come from that table; D and trimming were worked out from the DNA. The sample table contains fewer than 55,000 clones; only one count was recorded for 65% to 90% of them. The ten most abundant clones make up less than 50% of the sample.

Interpreted using the paper, the time point label stands for: individuals recovered from natural SARS-CoV-2 infection. The chain uses TRBV6-5 and TRBJ1-2; TRBD1 is perhaps the D gene, given 6 matching bases. This TCR came from a human donor who had recovered from COVID-19. The sequenced sample was peripheral blood, obtained after recovery from COVID-19. The nucleotide sequence is given as TGTGCCAGCAGTTACACGGACAGTCTAGCTGGCTACACCTTC. This sequence encodes CASSYTDSLAGYTF.